This is a list of T cell receptor beta chains from one sample in a study of shared clonotypes between healthy human individuals. Assay: immunoSEQ multiplex PCR; the TCRdb copy retains only in-frame clones and omits some. Of some 2,500,000 clones in the sample, over 85% were seen once. Sequenced input: naive CD4+ T cells from PBMCs. The origin of the receptors is a man in his late teens or twenties in good health. Some clones in this sample may be carry-over from other donors' samples. Each CDR3 is given with its conserved first and last residue. The D gene is left open where the match is weak. Clone sizes are given selectively: once, few, many, or a class where the clone is expanded.

>-|TRBJ1-2|TRBV5-1|-
TGCGCCAGCAGCTTGTACTTCTCTTCAGACTATGGCTACACCTTC
CASSLYFSSDYGYTF
>-|TRBJ2-7|TRBV28|-
TGTGCCAGCAGTCCCGCGGGGATGACACCCTACGAGCAGTACTTC
CASSPAGMTPYEQYF
>-|TRBJ2-1|TRBV7-3|TRBD2
TGTGCCAGCAGCTTAACGGGACTAGCGGGCCCGAGGAGCTCCTACAATGAGCAGTTCTTC
CASSLTGLAGPRSSYNEQFF
>-|TRBJ1-2|TRBV16|TRBD1
TGTGCCAGCAGCCCGACAGGGGTCTATGGCTACACCTTC
CASSPTGVYGYTF
>-|TRBJ2-3|TRBV11-1|TRBD2
TGTGCCAGCAGCTTAGCCATAGCGGGAGATACGCAGTATTTT
CASSLAIAGDTQYF
>-|TRBJ2-7|TRBV2|TRBD1
TGTGCCAGCAGTGCCTGGGACAGGGGCTACGAGCAGTACTTC
CASSAWDRGYEQYF
>-|TRBJ1-1|TRBV14|-
TGTGCCAGCAGCCAAGATATGGGGGGGACTGAAGCTTTCTTT
CASSQDMGGTEAFF
>-|TRBJ1-4|TRBV28|-
TGTGCCAGCAGTTTATGGCAGAGGAACGAAAAACTGTTTTTT
CASSLWQRNEKLFF
>once|TRBJ2-2|TRBV2|TRBD1
TGTGCCAGCAGAAGGGACAGAGCCCGCACCGGGGAGCTGTTTTTT
CASRRDRARTGELFF
>-|TRBJ1-2|TRBV10-2|-
TGCGCCAGCAGTGGGCTAGGCGGCTACACCTTC
CASSGLGGYTF
>-|TRBJ2-7|TRBV4-2|-
TGTGCCAGCAGCCAAGATTCCTACGAGCAGTACTTC
CASSQDSYEQYF
>-|TRBJ1-2|TRBV2|TRBD1
TGTGCCAGCAGTCCAGGGGGAAAACGCTATGGCTACACCTTC
CASSPGGKRYGYTF
>-|TRBJ1-6|TRBV2|-
TGTGCCAGCAGGGACCGGGGCGGGGGATCACCCCTCCACTTT
CASRDRGGGSPLHF
>-|TRBJ2-7|TRBV6-1|TRBD1
TGTGCCAGCAGTGAAGCCCCAGGACAGGGTGACGAGCAGTACTTC
CASSEAPGQGDEQYF
>-|TRBJ1-4|TRBV28|-
TGTGCCAGCAGTTGGCAGGGGTTCGAAAAACTGTTTTTT
CASSWQGFEKLFF
>-|TRBJ1-5|TRBV27|-
TGTGCCAGCAGTTCGGAGGTAAAGGGAGGGCGTCAGCCCCGGCATTTT
CASSSEVKGGRQPRHF
>-|TRBJ1-1|TRBV19|-
TGTGCCAGTAGTATCCCGGGACTTTGGGGAACTGAAGCTTTCTTT
CASSIPGLWGTEAFF
>-|TRBJ2-5|TRBV29-1|-
TGCAGCTCCAGTGGGGGTCAAGAGACCCAGTACTTC
CSSSGGQETQYF
>-|TRBJ2-5|TRBV4-1|TRBD1
TGCGCCAGCAGCCAGGAGGACAGGGCCCAAGAGACCCAGTACTTC
CASSQEDRAQETQYF
>-|TRBJ2-1|TRBV7-2|TRBD2
TGTGCCAGCAGCCGACCTGGGAGTAGCGGGAGTTATGAGCAGTTCTTC
CASSRPGSSGSYEQFF
>-|TRBJ2-1|TRBV9|TRBD2
TGTGCCAGCAGCCCAGCGGGAGGCCTCTACAATGAGCAGTTCTTC
CASSPAGGLYNEQFF
>-|TRBJ2-7|TRBV21-1|-
TGTGCCAGCAGCACCAGGGACACCGAGCAGTACTTC
CASSTRDTEQYF
>-|TRBJ2-7|TRBV28|-
TGTGCCAGCAGTTTAACTGGGGAAACCTACGAGCAGTACTTC
CASSLTGETYEQYF
>-|TRBJ2-5|TRBV27|-
TGTGCCAGCAGTTTCCGACTAGAGACCCAGTACTTC
CASSFRLETQYF
>-|TRBJ1-5|TRBV19|-
TGTGCCAGTAGTATAACAGGGCGGCAGCCCCAGCATTTT
CASSITGRQPQHF
>-|TRBJ2-3|TRBV5-1|-
TGCGCCAGCAGTTATTACCGGGGAAACACAGATACGCAGTATTTT
CASSYYRGNTDTQYF
>-|TRBJ2-2|TRBV5-1|TRBD1
TGCGCCAGCAGCGTGACAGGGTCGAACACCGGGGAGCTGTTTTTT
CASSVTGSNTGELFF
>-|TRBJ2-5|TRBV18|-
TGTGCCAGCTCACCTGTGGTACAGGGACAAGAGACCCAGTACTTC
CASSPVVQGQETQYF
>-|TRBJ2-1|TRBV27|-
TGTGCCAGCAGTCCCCTACGAGACCAGGGTTTGCAGTTCTTC
CASSPLRDQGLQFF